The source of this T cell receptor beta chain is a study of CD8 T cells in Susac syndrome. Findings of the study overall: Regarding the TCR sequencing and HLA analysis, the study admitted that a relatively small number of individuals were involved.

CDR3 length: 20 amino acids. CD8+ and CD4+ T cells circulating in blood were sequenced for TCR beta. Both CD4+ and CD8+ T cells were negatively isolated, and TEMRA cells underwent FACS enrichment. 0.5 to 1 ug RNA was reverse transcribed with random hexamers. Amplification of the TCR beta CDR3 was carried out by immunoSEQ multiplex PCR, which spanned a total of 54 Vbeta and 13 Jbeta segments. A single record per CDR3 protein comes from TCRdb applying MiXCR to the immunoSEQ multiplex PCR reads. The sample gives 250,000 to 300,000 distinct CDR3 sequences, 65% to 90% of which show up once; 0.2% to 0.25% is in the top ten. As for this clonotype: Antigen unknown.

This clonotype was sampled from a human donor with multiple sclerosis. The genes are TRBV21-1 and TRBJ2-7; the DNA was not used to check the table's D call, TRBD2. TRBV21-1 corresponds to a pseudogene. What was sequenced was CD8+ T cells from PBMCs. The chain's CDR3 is CASSKAQNARAGGIPYEQYF. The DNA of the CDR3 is TGTGCCAGCAGCAAAGCCCAGAATGCTAGAGCGGGAGGCATTCCCTACGAGCAGTACTTC.